Described below is a single T cell receptor beta chain sequence and its context. Germline V gives CDR1 LGHDT, CDR2 YNNKEL (reference sequence). CDR3 length: 16 residues. Losses at the gene ends were 4 bases for V and 7 bases for J; bases not matched to a gene: 10. The record originates from a study of blood T cell repertoires in COVID-19. Study information: Researchers got acute and convalescent COVID-19 samples from the United States, Italy and Spain. T cells, B-cell-depleted T cells, or PBMCs provided the cDNA or gDNA that served as material.

In the source study's methods: The authors estimated nucleated cell counts from reference gene primer amplification. Assay: immunoSEQ multiplex PCR; the TCRdb copy retains only in-frame clones and omits some. D and trimming come from the DNA, and the V and J calls and clone size come from that table. Here the sample spans around 370,000 clones, 85% to 90% being singletons. This clonotype was obtained from a man between 18 and 35 years old with active or convalescent COVID-19. The rearrangement joins TRBV3-1 (or the pseudogene TRBV3-2) to TRBJ2-2, with 9 positions matching TRBD2. Material for sequencing was peripheral blood. CDR3 sequence reads: CASSRSVRGGIGELFF. Here the CDR3 DNA reads TGTGCCAGCAGCCGTTCCGTGCGGGGGGGGATCGGGGAGCTGTTTTTT.